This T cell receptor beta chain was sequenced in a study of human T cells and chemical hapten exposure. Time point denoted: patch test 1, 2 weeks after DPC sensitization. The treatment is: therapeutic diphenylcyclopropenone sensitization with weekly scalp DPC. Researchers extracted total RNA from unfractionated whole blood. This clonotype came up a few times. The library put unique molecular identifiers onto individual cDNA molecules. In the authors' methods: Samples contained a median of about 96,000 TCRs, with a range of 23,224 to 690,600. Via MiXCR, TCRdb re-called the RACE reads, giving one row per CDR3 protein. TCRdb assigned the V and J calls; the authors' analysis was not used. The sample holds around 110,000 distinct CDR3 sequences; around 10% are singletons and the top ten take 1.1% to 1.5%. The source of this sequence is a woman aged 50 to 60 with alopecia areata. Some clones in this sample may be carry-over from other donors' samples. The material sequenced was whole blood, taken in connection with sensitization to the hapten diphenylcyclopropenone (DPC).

DNA for the CDR3: TGTGCCAGCAGCTCGTCGGGACACCCTTACGAGCAGTACTTC. As protein: CASSSSGHPYEQYF. The rearrangement joins TRBV5-6 to TRBJ2-7; D is possibly TRBD1 (6 bases). V shed 3 bases and J shed 4 bases, with 14 bases lying between them. Looked up from germline, CDR1 is SGHDT and CDR2 is YYEEEE. The CDR3 is 14 amino acids.